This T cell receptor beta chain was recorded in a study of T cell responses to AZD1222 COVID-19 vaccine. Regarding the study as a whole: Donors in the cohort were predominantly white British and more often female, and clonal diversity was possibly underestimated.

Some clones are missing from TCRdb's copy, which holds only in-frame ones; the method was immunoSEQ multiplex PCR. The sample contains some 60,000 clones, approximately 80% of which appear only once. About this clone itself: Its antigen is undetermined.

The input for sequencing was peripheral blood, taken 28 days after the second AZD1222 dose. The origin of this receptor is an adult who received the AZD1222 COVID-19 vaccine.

The CDR3 here is CATPGQVDVLNQPQHF. DNA for the CDR3: TGTGCCACTCCGGGACAGGTCGATGTGCTCAATCAGCCCCAGCATTTT. J is TRBJ1-5 and V is TRBV25-1; 8 nucleotides match TRBD1. Losses at the gene ends were 10 bases for V and 3 bases for J; bases not matched to a gene: 14. There are 16 residues in the CDR3. In germline, CDR1 is MGHDK, CDR2 SYGVNS.